This TCR beta chain was observed in a study of a mutant IDH1 vaccine in newly diagnosed glioma. Whole-study context: Vaccine dosing followed radiotherapy by 4-6 weeks, or accompanied temozolomide cycles. Pretreatment consisted of radiotherapy, temozolomide, or both, with most receiving both.

V lost 0 bases and J lost 6, with 6 bases in between. The length of the CDR3 is 13 residues. CDR1 MNHNS and CDR2 SASEGT come from the germline V gene. Notes on this clone: Its specificity is unknown.

Specified time point: week 11, during vaccination. The content of each vaccine dose was 300 ug of mutant IDH1 20-mer peptide, and topical imiquimod accompanied it. Measured with immunoSEQ multiplex PCR; TCRdb has only the in-frame clones, and not every one. Counted here are 110,000 or so clones, approximately 87% occurring once; the ten biggest clones make up 0.55% to 0.7%. The specimen comprised PBMCs, sampled from a glioma patient whose treatment included an IDH1 peptide vaccine. The clonotype was recovered from a woman aged 45-60 years with glioma. This chain uses TRBV6-1 with TRBJ1-5; no clear D. CDR3 region: CASSEATFQPQHF. The CDR3 nucleotides read TGTGCCAGCAGTGAAGCGACCTTTCAGCCCCAGCATTTT.